This is a list of T cell receptor beta chains from one sample in a study of T cells in Graves' hyperthyroidism and ophthalmopathy. TCRdb analysed the multiplex PCR reads with MiXCR anew, one entry per CDR3 protein. The sample consists of some 530,000 distinct CDR3 sequences, 20% to 25% of them appearing once. Sequencing was performed on blood. These receptor sequences come from a woman in her 70s with Graves' ophthalmopathy. The CDR3 runs from the conserved cysteine through the conserved F or W. A D gene is named only where the DNA matches it firmly. Clone size is shown for a subset of rows, as once, few, many or a class of expanded clone.

TRBV7-2	TRBJ2-1	many	TRBD2	CASSLGTSGSYNEQFF	TGTGCCAGCAGCTTGGGGACTAGCGGGAGCTACAATGAGCAGTTCTTC
TRBV5-1	TRBJ1-4	.	.	CASSLLAGLDEKLFF	TGCGCCAGCAGCCTCTTGGCGGGGCTGGACGAAAAACTGTTTTTT
TRBV5-5	TRBJ1-1	few	TRBD1	CASSLAPRGPGQGPGAFF	TGTGCCAGCAGCTTGGCCCCCCGCGGGCCGGGACAGGGCCCGGGAGCTTTCTTT
TRBV12-3/TRBV12-4	TRBJ2-7	.	.	CASSLGGGIEEQYF	TGTGCCAGCAGTTTAGGAGGAGGGATTGAGGAGCAGTACTTC
TRBV6-1	TRBJ1-5	.	.	CASRAMIGQPQHF	TGTGCCAGCAGGGCGATGATCGGGCAGCCCCAGCATTTT
TRBV29-1	TRBJ2-3	.	.	CSVDWASADTQYF	TGCAGCGTTGATTGGGCTAGTGCAGATACGCAGTATTTT
TRBV19	TRBJ1-4	.	.	CATQRVTNEKLFF	TGTGCCACCCAGAGGGTTACTAATGAAAAACTGTTTTTT
TRBV5-1	TRBJ2-2	few	TRBD2	CASSGPGLAFTGELFF	TGCGCCAGCAGCGGGCCGGGACTAGCGTTCACCGGGGAGCTGTTTTTT
TRBV6-1	TRBJ2-7	.	.	CASSVMGKPPYEQYF	TGTGCCAGCAGTGTTATGGGGAAACCTCCCTACGAGCAGTACTTC
TRBV7-8	TRBJ2-2	.	TRBD2	CASSYSPSGKAYTGELFF	TGTGCCAGCAGCTATAGCCCCAGCGGGAAAGCGTACACCGGGGAGCTGTTTTTT
TRBV2	TRBJ1-2	many	.	CASSVMGAWSSGYTF	TGTGCCAGCAGTGTAATGGGGGCGTGGAGCTCTGGCTACACCTTC
TRBV6-1	TRBJ2-6	few	.	CASSTQSGANVLTF	TGTGCCAGCAGCACTCAGTCTGGGGCCAACGTCCTGACTTTC
TRBV19	TRBJ1-1	.	TRBD1	CASAHRGNTEAFF	TGTGCCAGTGCCCACAGGGGGAACACTGAAGCTTTCTTT
TRBV6-2/TRBV6-3	TRBJ1-2	few	.	CASTQGDGYTF	TGTGCCAGCACGCAGGGCGATGGCTACACCTTC
TRBV4-3	TRBJ2-3	.	TRBD2	CASSPSLAGVSDTQYF	TGCGCCAGCAGCCCCTCCTTAGCGGGAGTCTCAGATACGCAGTATTTT
TRBV6-5	TRBJ1-3	.	.	CASSYSSGGNTIYF	TGTGCCAGCAGTTACTCGAGCGGTGGAAACACCATATATTTT
TRBV4-3	TRBJ2-1	.	TRBD2	CASSQSLAGEQFF	TGCGCCAGCAGCCAATCATTAGCGGGGGAGCAGTTCTTC
TRBV2	TRBJ2-5	.	.	CASSEEEGLLQETQYF	TGTGCCAGCAGTGAAGAGGAGGGACTTCTCCAAGAGACCCAGTACTTC
TRBV7-3	TRBJ2-3	few	TRBD2	CASSHGLAGLDTQYF	TGTGCCAGCAGCCATGGACTAGCGGGATTAGATACGCAGTATTTT
TRBV2	TRBJ2-2	once	.	CASGQDRGRELFF	TGTGCCAGCGGTCAGGATCGTGGGAGGGAGCTGTTTTTT